The sample holds a few counts of the clone carrying this T cell receptor beta chain. This entry comes from a study of CD8+ T cells in alopecia areata. Across the whole study: The protocol delivered tofacitinib for 6 to 18 months, then withdrew it for 6 months.

Trimming took 3 bases from V and 0 from J, leaving 6 bases between them. Per germline, CDR1 SGDLS and CDR2 YYNGEE. The CDR3 has 13 amino acids. After isolation, RNA underwent reverse transcription to generate cDNA as the sequencing template. Sequenced by immunoSEQ multiplex PCR; TCRdb stores in-frame clones only, minus some. The table has around 290,000 clones, 55% to 75% seen once; the top ten hold approximately 1.8%. Specified treatment: oral pan-JAK inhibitor, 5-10 mg twice daily. This chain links TRBV9 with TRBJ1-1; D uncertain. Sequencing used CD4+ T cells sorted from blood, obtained at week 24, from a patient treated with tofacitinib. The source is a human donor with alopecia areata. This CDR3 is CASSAGMNTEAFF. The CDR3 region has the DNA TGTGCCAGCAGCGCCGGAATGAACACTGAAGCTTTCTTT.